A selection of T cell receptor beta chains follows, all from one sample in a study of CD8 T cells in ankylosing spondylitis. TCRdb passed the 5' RACE reads through MiXCR, listing each CDR3 protein once. Found here are fewer than 650,000 distinct CDR3 sequences, 12% of them singletons; the top ten hold under 7.5%. Sequenced: blood, either unsorted or a sorted T cell fraction (not recorded which). These receptors all stem from a male donor with ankylosing spondylitis. Each CDR3 is given with its conserved first and last residue. Each record gives: D gene, V gene, clone size, J gene, CDR3 DNA, CDR3 protein. A D gene is named only where the DNA matches it firmly. Where a row states a size, it is once, few, many or the class of an expanded clone; other rows omit it.

D gene: TRBD1; V gene: TRBV15; clone size: NA; J gene: TRBJ2-4; CDR3 DNA: TGTGCCACCAGCAGAGATGGACAGGGGGCTGGGGACATTCAGTACTTC; CDR3 protein: CATSRDGQGAGDIQYF
D gene: NA; V gene: TRBV4-2; clone size: many; J gene: TRBJ1-4; CDR3 DNA: TGTGCCAGCAGCCAGGGGGGCCATGCAACTAATGAAAAACTGTTTTTT; CDR3 protein: CASSQGGHATNEKLFF
D gene: NA; V gene: TRBV12-3/TRBV12-4; clone size: few; J gene: TRBJ2-5; CDR3 DNA: TGTGCCAGCAGTTTCCTCCTGGGGGCGGCAAGTGGGACCCAGTACTTC; CDR3 protein: CASSFLLGAASGTQYF
D gene: NA; V gene: TRBV15; clone size: few; J gene: TRBJ1-3; CDR3 DNA: TGTGCCACCAGCAGTGGACAGCGAAACACCATATATTTT; CDR3 protein: CATSSGQRNTIYF
D gene: TRBD2; V gene: TRBV10-1; clone size: many; J gene: TRBJ2-1; CDR3 DNA: TGCGCCAGCAGCCGACTAGCGGGAGTCCCCAATGAGCAGTTCTTC; CDR3 protein: CASSRLAGVPNEQFF
D gene: TRBD2; V gene: TRBV9; clone size: NA; J gene: TRBJ2-2; CDR3 DNA: TGTGCCAGCAGCATGACTAGCGGAGCGAACACCGGGGAGCTGTTTTTT; CDR3 protein: CASSMTSGANTGELFF
D gene: TRBD2; V gene: TRBV6-5; clone size: few; J gene: TRBJ2-1; CDR3 DNA: TGTGCCAGCAGTTACCTAGCGGGGAGCTCCTACAATGAGCAGTTCTTC; CDR3 protein: CASSYLAGSSYNEQFF
D gene: NA; V gene: TRBV20-1; clone size: few; J gene: TRBJ2-1; CDR3 DNA: TGCAGTGCTAGTATCAGGGGCAATGAGCAGTTCTTC; CDR3 protein: CSASIRGNEQFF
D gene: NA; V gene: TRBV20-1; clone size: few; J gene: TRBJ1-4; CDR3 DNA: TGCAGTGCTAGAGACAGGGCTTCAACTAATGAAAAACTGTTTTTT; CDR3 protein: CSARDRASTNEKLFF
D gene: NA; V gene: TRBV27; clone size: few; J gene: TRBJ2-2; CDR3 DNA: TGTGCCAGCAGTAACCGGCTAGTGGATGGAACCGGGGAGCTGTTTTTT; CDR3 protein: CASSNRLVDGTGELFF
D gene: NA; V gene: TRBV3-1; clone size: few; J gene: TRBJ2-7; CDR3 DNA: TGTGCCAGCAGCCAAGCAGCCACCTACGAGCAGTACTTC; CDR3 protein: CASSQAATYEQYF
D gene: NA; V gene: TRBV5-1; clone size: few; J gene: TRBJ1-5; CDR3 DNA: TGCGCCAGCAGCTTGGTGGGGGCTAGCAATCAGCCCCAGCATTTT; CDR3 protein: CASSLVGASNQPQHF
D gene: TRBD2; V gene: TRBV2; clone size: NA; J gene: TRBJ2-1; CDR3 DNA: TGTGCCAGCAGTGAAGGGGCGGGAGCATACAATGAGCAGTTCTTC; CDR3 protein: CASSEGAGAYNEQFF
D gene: TRBD2; V gene: TRBV29-1; clone size: few; J gene: TRBJ2-1; CDR3 DNA: TGCAGCGTTGTGTCTAGCGGGATCAGAGTGGGTGAGCAGTTCTTC; CDR3 protein: CSVVSSGIRVGEQFF
D gene: NA; V gene: TRBV5-1; clone size: few; J gene: TRBJ2-1; CDR3 DNA: TGCGCCAGCAGCGTGGACTACCCACCTGACAATGAGCAGTTCTTC; CDR3 protein: CASSVDYPPDNEQFF
D gene: TRBD1; V gene: TRBV5-1; clone size: NA; J gene: TRBJ2-3; CDR3 DNA: TGCGCCAGCAGCTTGGCGGGACAGGTTTCAGATACGCAGTATTTT; CDR3 protein: CASSLAGQVSDTQYF
D gene: NA; V gene: TRBV4-2; clone size: NA; J gene: TRBJ2-4; CDR3 DNA: TGTGCCAGCAGCCAAGATTCCAGCGGACAAAACATTCAGTACTTC; CDR3 protein: CASSQDSSGQNIQYF
D gene: NA; V gene: TRBV7-9; clone size: NA; J gene: TRBJ2-3; CDR3 DNA: TGTGCCAGCAGCGAAAGGGTGGGAACAGATACGCAGTATTTT; CDR3 protein: CASSERVGTDTQYF
D gene: TRBD1; V gene: TRBV4-1; clone size: few; J gene: TRBJ1-4; CDR3 DNA: TGCGCCAGCAGCCTGACTCGACAGGGTGCAACTAATGAAAAACTGTTTTTT; CDR3 protein: CASSLTRQGATNEKLFF
D gene: NA; V gene: TRBV5-1; clone size: NA; J gene: TRBJ2-7; CDR3 DNA: TGCGCCAGCAGCCTACCGGGAGCCTCCTACGAGCAGTACTTC; CDR3 protein: CASSLPGASYEQYF
D gene: NA; V gene: TRBV19; clone size: NA; J gene: TRBJ1-1; CDR3 DNA: TGTGCCAGTAGTATAGGGATACTGAACACTGAAGCTTTCTTT; CDR3 protein: CASSIGILNTEAFF
D gene: NA; V gene: TRBV20-1; clone size: many; J gene: TRBJ2-7; CDR3 DNA: TGCAGTGCGTCCACGACCTACATGACCTACGAGCAGTACTTC; CDR3 protein: CSASTTYMTYEQYF
D gene: NA; V gene: TRBV11-3; clone size: NA; J gene: TRBJ2-5; CDR3 DNA: TGTGCCAGCAGCTTACAGGGGTCCGGGGGAGAGACCCAGTACTTC; CDR3 protein: CASSLQGSGGETQYF
D gene: TRBD2; V gene: TRBV19; clone size: NA; J gene: TRBJ2-1; CDR3 DNA: TGTGCCAGTAGTTCCTTGGGTAGCGGGAGGCCCTATAGCGAATACAATGAGCAGTTCTTC; CDR3 protein: CASSSLGSGRPYSEYNEQFF
D gene: NA; V gene: TRBV3-1; clone size: many; J gene: TRBJ2-7; CDR3 DNA: TGTGCCAGCAGCCTTAGCAAATACGAGCAGTACTTC; CDR3 protein: CASSLSKYEQYF
D gene: NA; V gene: TRBV3-1; clone size: NA; J gene: TRBJ2-2; CDR3 DNA: TGTGCCAGCAGCCCGATTAGGACGGGAGTTAATACCGGGGAGCTGTTTTTT; CDR3 protein: CASSPIRTGVNTGELFF
D gene: NA; V gene: TRBV29-1; clone size: NA; J gene: TRBJ2-2; CDR3 DNA: TGCAGCGTTCACGGGGCGGACAGTCATCCCGGGGAGCTGTTTTTT; CDR3 protein: CSVHGADSHPGELFF
D gene: NA; V gene: TRBV7-2; clone size: NA; J gene: TRBJ2-1; CDR3 DNA: TGTGCCAGCAGCCCGCCTTGGAGGGAGCAGTTCTTC; CDR3 protein: CASSPPWREQFF
D gene: TRBD2; V gene: TRBV3-1; clone size: NA; J gene: TRBJ2-3; CDR3 DNA: TGTGCCAGCAGCCATCGCTCCCCGACTAGCGGGACGGCAGATACGCAGTATTTT; CDR3 protein: CASSHRSPTSGTADTQYF
D gene: NA; V gene: TRBV14; clone size: few; J gene: TRBJ2-7; CDR3 DNA: TGTGCCAGCAGCCAAGATCTACGTGCCTACGAGCAGTACTTC; CDR3 protein: CASSQDLRAYEQYF
D gene: NA; V gene: TRBV10-1; clone size: few; J gene: TRBJ2-1; CDR3 DNA: TGCGCCAGCGCCAATGAGCAGTTCTTC; CDR3 protein: CASANEQFF
D gene: NA; V gene: TRBV9; clone size: many; J gene: TRBJ2-1; CDR3 DNA: TGTGCCAGCAGCGCACTTAGCGGAAGCTCCTACAATGAGCAGTTCTTC; CDR3 protein: CASSALSGSSYNEQFF
D gene: TRBD2; V gene: TRBV25-1; clone size: once; J gene: TRBJ2-1; CDR3 DNA: TGTGCCAGCAGTGAATTCGGTAGCGGGAGGGCCTCGGATTCCTACAATGAGCAGTTCTTC; CDR3 protein: CASSEFGSGRASDSYNEQFF
D gene: TRBD1; V gene: TRBV11-2; clone size: NA; J gene: TRBJ2-2; CDR3 DNA: TGTGCCAGCAGCTTAGAGGGGAGTTTAGGACAGGAGTCGAACACCGGGGAGCTGTTTTTT; CDR3 protein: CASSLEGSLGQESNTGELFF
D gene: NA; V gene: TRBV6-1; clone size: few; J gene: TRBJ1-4; CDR3 DNA: TGTGCCAGCAGTGGCGGACAGCTTAATGAAAAACTGTTTTTT; CDR3 protein: CASSGGQLNEKLFF
D gene: TRBD1; V gene: TRBV6-1; clone size: few; J gene: TRBJ2-5; CDR3 DNA: TGTGCCAGCAACAAAGCGCCTGGGACAGAGGAGACCCAGTACTTC; CDR3 protein: CASNKAPGTEETQYF
D gene: TRBD2; V gene: TRBV5-1; clone size: few; J gene: TRBJ2-3; CDR3 DNA: TGCGCCAGCAAGAGAGCGGGAGGCCGGGATACGCAGTATTTT; CDR3 protein: CASKRAGGRDTQYF
D gene: TRBD2; V gene: TRBV20-1; clone size: few; J gene: TRBJ2-7; CDR3 DNA: TGCAGTGCTAGCGCCCTAGGGACTAGCGGGAGGGCCCACGAGCAGTACTTC; CDR3 protein: CSASALGTSGRAHEQYF
D gene: NA; V gene: TRBV12-3/TRBV12-4; clone size: many; J gene: TRBJ2-7; CDR3 DNA: TGTGCCAGCAGTCTAAGAGGACCCACCTACGAGCAGTACTTC; CDR3 protein: CASSLRGPTYEQYF
D gene: NA; V gene: TRBV10-3; clone size: many; J gene: TRBJ1-4; CDR3 DNA: TGTGCCATCAAGGGGGTCGGAGATGAAAAACTGTTTTTT; CDR3 protein: CAIKGVGDEKLFF
D gene: NA; V gene: TRBV2; clone size: NA; J gene: TRBJ2-3; CDR3 DNA: TGTGCCAGCAGTGAAGGGACACCTAGCACAGATACGCAGTATTTT; CDR3 protein: CASSEGTPSTDTQYF
D gene: NA; V gene: TRBV12-5; clone size: NA; J gene: TRBJ1-2; CDR3 DNA: TGTGCTAGTGGGCGAAACAACTATGGCTACACCTTC; CDR3 protein: CASGRNNYGYTF
D gene: NA; V gene: TRBV7-2; clone size: few; J gene: TRBJ2-2; CDR3 DNA: TGTGCCAGCAGCTTAGGACTCGGCCCCGGGGAGCTGTTTTTT; CDR3 protein: CASSLGLGPGELFF
D gene: TRBD1; V gene: TRBV18; clone size: NA; J gene: TRBJ2-7; CDR3 DNA: TGTGCCAGCTCAGCGACAGGGCAGACCTACGAGCAGTACTTC; CDR3 protein: CASSATGQTYEQYF
D gene: NA; V gene: TRBV5-1; clone size: few; J gene: TRBJ1-1; CDR3 DNA: TGCGCCAGCAGCCCGGGGGCGGGGGCGATAATCCGCACTGAAGCTTTCTTT; CDR3 protein: CASSPGAGAIIRTEAFF
D gene: NA; V gene: TRBV5-1; clone size: few; J gene: TRBJ1-5; CDR3 DNA: TGCGCCAGCAGCCATCGGGACGTAGGGTCTACAGATCAGCCCCAGCATTTT; CDR3 protein: CASSHRDVGSTDQPQHF
D gene: NA; V gene: TRBV30; clone size: few; J gene: TRBJ1-2; CDR3 DNA: TGTGCCTGGAGTAGGGGTTCTCGGCGGGGCTACACCTTC; CDR3 protein: CAWSRGSRRGYTF
D gene: NA; V gene: TRBV12-3/TRBV12-4; clone size: many; J gene: TRBJ1-1; CDR3 DNA: TGTGCCAGCATTCCTAATCTAGGGGGCACTGAAGCTTTCTTT; CDR3 protein: CASIPNLGGTEAFF
D gene: NA; V gene: TRBV9; clone size: few; J gene: TRBJ2-3; CDR3 DNA: TGTGCCAGCAGCGTAGACCTGTACACAGATACGCAGTATTTT; CDR3 protein: CASSVDLYTDTQYF
D gene: NA; V gene: TRBV12-3/TRBV12-4; clone size: NA; J gene: TRBJ2-7; CDR3 DNA: TGTGCCAATACCAACTCATCGGTGGAGCAGTACTTC; CDR3 protein: CANTNSSVEQYF
D gene: NA; V gene: TRBV29-1; clone size: few; J gene: TRBJ1-2; CDR3 DNA: TGCAGCGTTGGTCAGGGATGGGGTGAGAGCTATGGCTACACCTTC; CDR3 protein: CSVGQGWGESYGYTF
D gene: TRBD2; V gene: TRBV27; clone size: many; J gene: TRBJ2-2; CDR3 DNA: TGTGCCAGCAGAGCGGGGGCAGGGCTTAACACCGGGGAGCTGTTTTTT; CDR3 protein: CASRAGAGLNTGELFF
D gene: TRBD1; V gene: TRBV11-2; clone size: many; J gene: TRBJ1-1; CDR3 DNA: TGTGCCAGCAGCTTTAGGGGGCTTGGGGATAGGACTGAAGCTTTCTTT; CDR3 protein: CASSFRGLGDRTEAFF